These 26 T cell receptor beta chains were all obtained from the same sample, sequenced in a study of T cells in Graves' hyperthyroidism and ophthalmopathy. RNA transcripts gave rise to amplified TCR beta CDR3 regions. The HTBI primer set was used in a first-round RT-PCR of the TCR CDR3. From the multiplex PCR reads, TCRdb called clonotypes with MiXCR, one entry per CDR3 protein. The sample records 25,000 to 30,000 distinct CDR3 sequences, around 40% being singletons. Sample: blood. The receptors derive from a woman between 25 and 40 years old with Graves' hyperthyroidism.

In this sample, this clonotype turned up a few times. A much larger clonotype is one base distant, so this may be a read error. It is likely a read error, because the conserved phenylalanine at the end of the CDR3 is missing. This chain links TRBV4-2 with TRBJ2-2, with 10 bases fitting TRBD2. Germline lookup yields CDR1 LGHNA and CDR2 YNFKEQ. This CDR3 spans 17 amino acids. The trim removed 3 bases at V and 7 bases at J, leaving 11 bases unmatched. Here the CDR3 DNA reads TGTGCCAGCAGCCACCAGAGCGGGAGGGCCCCGGTCGGGGAGCTGTTTTTG. It codes for CASSHQSGRAPVGELFL.

Many counts were recorded for this clonotype. The gene calls are TRBV5-4 and TRBJ1-1; no clear D. CDR1 SGHNT and CDR2 YYREEE come from the germline V gene (reference sequence). Trimming removed 7 bases at V and 1 base at J, with 11 bases between. The length of the CDR3 is 13 residues. CDR3 DNA: TGTGCCAGCGCGAACTTGGGGAACACTGAAGCTTTCTTT. Amino acid sequence: CASANLGNTEAFF.

This clonotype was counted at least ten times. CDR3: CASSFPKTGGEINYGYTF. CDR3 DNA sequence: TGTGCCAGCAGCTTCCCGAAGACAGGGGGCGAAATCAACTATGGCTACACCTTC. The rearrangement uses TRBV7-8 and TRBJ1-2; 10 bases map to TRBD1. Unmatched junction bases numbered 12, after V lost 3 bases and J lost 2 bases. CDR1 and CDR2 from the germline V gene are SGHVS and FQNEAQ. The CDR3 spans 18 residues.

This clonotype has a count of ten or more. The rearrangement links TRBV3-1 to TRBJ2-7, with D perhaps matching TRBD2 (6 bases). The CDR3 is 14 amino acids. V lost 4 bases, J lost 3 bases, and 13 bases lay in between. Germline V gene data show CDR1 as LGHDT and CDR2 as YNNKEL (reference sequence). The CDR3 loop is CASSLGLSNYEQYF. The CDR3 DNA reads TGTGCCAGCAGCCTCGGACTATCTAACTACGAGCAGTACTTC.

The V call is TRBV7-2, the J call TRBJ1-1; D is perhaps TRBD1 (5 bases). Germline V gene sequence: CDR1 SGHTA, CDR2 FQGNSA. V was cut by 1 base and J by 1 base, with 7 bases left in between. This CDR3 is built from 14 residues. Written as DNA, the CDR3 is TGTGCCAGCAGCTTAGATACAGGGAACACTGAAGCTTTCTTT. Protein sequence: CASSLDTGNTEAFF.

Judged by abundance, this clonotype is medium-sized. V and J are TRBV29-1 and TRBJ2-6; D gene uncertain. This CDR3 has 13 amino acids. CDR1 SQVTM and CDR2 ANQGSEA come from the germline V gene. V gave up 7 bases and J gave up 0 bases, with 7 bases separating them. CDR3 nucleotide sequence: TGCAGCGACGGACCCTCTGGGGCCAACGTCCTGACTTTC. It is translated as CSDGPSGANVLTF.

The CDR3 DNA reads TGTGCCAGCAGCCAAGGGAGGGAGTTGGGTGAGCAGTTCTTC. Translated, it gives CASSQGRELGEQFF. The chain recombines TRBV4-2 with TRBJ2-1; D perhaps matches TRBD2 (6 bases). The length of the CDR3 is 14 residues. CDR1 is LGHNA and CDR2 is YNFKEQ in the germline V gene. With 1 base removed from V and 9 bases from J, the gap between germline ends came to 13 bases.

Sample share makes this clonotype medium-sized. The chain joins TRBV9 to TRBJ1-6, with 9 bases aligning to TRBD1. V shed 0 bases, J shed 10 bases, and the junction held 8 bases outside the gene matches. This CDR3 region has 16 residues. Germline CDR1 is SGDLS and CDR2 is YYNGEE. CDR3 sequence reads: CASSVAGQGSRSPLHF. The CDR3 DNA is TGTGCCAGCAGCGTAGCCGGACAGGGGTCGCGGTCACCCCTCCACTTT.

This clonotype was detected many times. In nucleotides, the CDR3 is TGTGCCAGCAGCTTGGTGAACACCGGGGAGCTGTTTTTT. It specifies CASSLVNTGELFF. V and J are TRBV5-4 and TRBJ2-2, with D hard to call. CDR3 length: 13 residues. Trimming took 0 bases from V and 1 from J, leaving 1 base between them. CDR1 is SGHNT and CDR2 is YYREEE in the germline V gene (reference sequence).

The V call is TRBV30, the J call TRBJ1-2; D unclear. The CDR3 has 14 residues. Germline CDR1 GTSNPN, CDR2 SVGIG (reference sequence). V lost 0 bases to trimming and J lost 4 bases, with 12 bases between them. The CDR3 spells CAWSVKGPLYGYTF. The CDR3 nucleotides read TGTGCCTGGAGTGTAAAAGGGCCTCTCTATGGCTACACCTTC. Together with reference TRBV30 and TRBJ1-2, the CDR3 gives the full variable domain: SQTIHQWPATLVQPVGSPLSLECTVEGTSNPNLYWYRQAAGRGLQLLFYSVGIGQISSEVPQNLSASRPQDRQFILSSKKLLLSDSGFYLCAWSVKGPLYGYTFGSGTRLTVV.

This clonotype was recorded many times. The chain uses TRBV5-1 and TRBJ1-1, with D possibly TRBD1 on 6 matching bases. Per germline, CDR1 SGHRS and CDR2 YFSETQ. CDR3 length: 14 amino acids. Trimming stripped 4 bases from V and 3 bases from J, with 13 bases between. The CDR3 nucleotides are TGCGCCAGCAGCGGTGTAGGGGGGTACACTGAAGCTTTCTTT. Its protein is CASSGVGGYTEAFF.

The V gene is TRBV15, the J gene TRBJ1-1; D might be TRBD1 (6 bases). V shed 3 bases and J shed 10 bases, with 21 bases lying between them. The V gene's germline CDR1 is LNHNV and CDR2 YYDKDF (reference sequence). This CDR3 has 15 amino acids. CDR3 protein: CATSRPGGGGAGAFF. CDR3 nucleotide sequence: TGTGCCACCAGCAGGCCGGGGGGGGGGGGGGCTGGAGCTTTCTTT.

This clonotype was found many times. This chain uses TRBV5-1 with TRBJ1-2, with D unresolved. Germline loops: CDR1 SGHRS, CDR2 YFSETQ. The V end lost 0 bases, the J end lost 0 bases, and 6 bases lay between the germline ends. This CDR3 is 14 amino acids long. CDR3 in amino acids: CASSLGPTNYGYTF. Written as DNA, the CDR3 is TGCGCCAGCAGCTTGGGTCCGACTAACTATGGCTACACCTTC.

This clonotype was observed a handful of times. The rearrangement uses TRBV10-3 and TRBJ1-3, with D uncertain. V lost 2 bases and J 2 bases, leaving 10 bases between the germline ends. This CDR3 spans 15 amino acids. The V gene's germline CDR1 is ENHRY and CDR2 SYGVKD. In nucleotides, the CDR3 is TGTGCCATCAGTGAGCGCTCAAGGGCTGGAAACACCATATATTTT. It specifies CAISERSRAGNTIYF.

In the case of this clonotype: Just one base apart from a much larger clone, this may be a read error. The J gene is TRBJ2-2, the V gene TRBV27; D gene unclear. V was cut by 8 bases and J by 1 base, with 11 bases left in between. Germline CDR1 and CDR2: MNHEY and SMNVEV (reference sequence). This CDR3 spans 14 amino acids. The CDR3 coding sequence is TGTGCCAGCCGACCCGAACAGAACACCGGGGAGCTGTTTTTT. Protein sequence: CASRPEQNTGELFF.

V gene TRBV6-2 or TRBV6-3 combines with J gene TRBJ1-5; D possibly corresponds to TRBD1 (6 bases). Germline CDR1 reads MNHEY; CDR2 reads SVGEGT. V lost 7 bases and J 7 bases, leaving 17 bases between the germline ends. This CDR3 comprises 14 residues. CDR3 in DNA: TGTGCCAGCACGGATCAGGGGACGACGCAGCCCCAGCATTTT. Translation gives CASTDQGTTQPQHF.

The sample holds many counts of this clonotype. This chain links TRBV5-1 with TRBJ1-3; no definite D call. CDR1 SGHRS and CDR2 YFSETQ come from the germline V gene. The CDR3 length is 15 residues. Deletions cut 4 bases from V and 4 bases from J, with 15 bases between. The DNA for the CDR3 is TGCGCCAGCAGCCCGACCGGCGGGCCCGGAAACACCATATATTTT. Translating it yields CASSPTGGPGNTIYF.

This clonotype was seen at least ten times. The chain carries TRBV28 and TRBJ2-7; D perhaps matches TRBD2 (5 bases). V lost 6 bases to trimming and J lost 2 bases, with 17 bases between them. The CDR3 totals 15 residues. The germline gives CDR1 MDHEN, CDR2 SYDVKM. The CDR3 region is CASSLTRGSTYEQYF. DNA of the CDR3: TGTGCCAGCAGCCTAACCCGAGGGAGTACCTACGAGCAGTACTTC.

The chain combines TRBV7-9 with TRBJ2-1; D tentatively reads TRBD1 or TRBD2 (6 bases each). Germline V gives CDR1 SEHNR, CDR2 FQNEAQ (reference sequence). Trimming removed 5 bases from V and 0 bases from J, with 14 bases in between. The CDR3 consists of 16 residues. The CDR3 DNA reads as TGTGCCAGCAGCCCTCGAGGGGGGAGCTCCTACAATGAGCAGTTCTTC. Its protein is CASSPRGGSSYNEQFF.

The genes are TRBV9 and TRBJ2-7, with D perhaps matching TRBD1 (6 bases). The V gene lost 2 bases and the J gene lost 0 bases, with 9 bases spanning the gap. This CDR3 comprises 14 residues. Germline V gene lookup returns CDR1 SGDLS and CDR2 YYNGEE. The CDR3 bases are TGTGCCAGCAGCGTCGGACAGAACTCCTACGAGCAGTACTTC. It encodes CASSVGQNSYEQYF. The full variable domain, in which reference TRBV9 and TRBJ2-7 provide the parts outside the CDR3, is DSGVTQTPKHLITATGQRVTLRCSPRSGDLSVYWYQQSLDQGLQFLIQYYNGEERAKGNILERFSAQQFPDLHSELNLSSLELGDSALYFCASSVGQNSYEQYFGPGTRLTVT.

This clonotype is labeled medium-sized. The rearrangement links TRBV19 to TRBJ2-2; 7 bases agree with TRBD1. Germline V gives CDR1 LNHDA, CDR2 SQIVND (reference sequence). V lost 6 bases and J lost 0; bases outside the gene matches: 4. The CDR3 spans 15 residues. CDR3 bases: TGTGCCAGTAGGTCAGGACAGGCGAACACCGGGGAGCTGTTTTTT. As protein: CASRSGQANTGELFF.

The chain carries TRBV19 and TRBJ2-7, with TRBD2 matching 12 bases. The J segment lost 5 bases and the V segment lost 5 bases, leaving 4 bases of the junction unmatched. CDR3 length: 14 residues. Germline V gene data show CDR1 as LNHDA and CDR2 as SQIVND (reference sequence). Written as DNA, the CDR3 is TGTGCCAGTAGTGGACTAGCGGGGTTGAACGAGCAGTACTTC. Translating gives CASSGLAGLNEQYF. The variable domain in full, with the rest retrieved from reference TRBV19 and TRBJ2-7, is DGGITQSPKYLFRKEGQNVTLSCEQNLNHDAMYWYRQDPGQGLRLIYYSQIVNDFQKGDIAEGYSVSREKKESFPLTVTSAQKNPTAFYLCASSGLAGLNEQYFGPGTRLTVT.

By proportion, this clonotype is medium-sized. This chain connects TRBV7-6 to TRBJ2-2; a weak D match, TRBD1 (5 bases). V lost 10 bases, J lost 4 bases, and 10 bases lay in between. Germline loops: CDR1 SGHVS, CDR2 FNYEAQ. The CDR3 consists of 12 residues. This CDR3 is CATQGITGELFF. In nucleotides, the CDR3 is TGTGCCACCCAGGGCATCACCGGGGAGCTGTTTTTT.

This clonotype was detected ten times or more. The chain is built from TRBV7-9 and TRBJ2-7, with a tentative D call TRBD1 (6 bases). Between the trimmed V and J ends, which lost 1 base and 2 bases, there was a span of 9 bases. There are 14 residues in the CDR3. The germline gives CDR1 SEHNR, CDR2 FQNEAQ (reference sequence). The CDR3 sequence is CASSLGGTTYEQYF. CDR3 in DNA: TGTGCCAGCAGCTTAGGGGGGACAACCTACGAGCAGTACTTC.

Worth noting for this clonotype: This CDR3 fails to terminate in the conserved phenylalanine or tryptophan, so it likely reflects a read error. This sequence joins TRBV3-1 and TRBJ2-6; TRBD1 matches 7 bases. V lost 1 base to trimming and J lost 0 bases; unmatched junction nucleotides: 12. Germline lookup yields CDR1 LGHDT and CDR2 YNNKEL (reference sequence). The CDR3 extends over 20 amino acids. CDR3 amino acids: CASSQGNRKTGFSGANVLTV. Written as DNA, the CDR3 is TGTGCCAGCAGCCAAGGGAACAGAAAGACAGGGTTCTCTGGGGCCAACGTCCTGACTGTC.

This clonotype was detected ten times or more. The chain carries TRBV4-1 and TRBJ2-7; D is ambiguous. Trimming stripped 1 base from V and 4 bases from J, with 11 bases between. The CDR3 sequence is 14 residues long. Germline CDR1 reads MGHRA; CDR2 reads YSYEKL. CDR3 loop: CASSQVATTYEQYF. In DNA, the CDR3 is TGCGCCAGCAGCCAAGTCGCAACCACGTACGAGCAGTACTTC.